This paragraph covers one T cell receptor (beta chain) sequence. Its antigen is as yet unknown. This sample is part of a study of cytomegalovirus exposure and HLA in healthy donors. The overall study: The same platform used for the 600 to 750 first-cohort repertoires was also used for the approximately 120 validation repertoires, as a later analysis reported.

The CDR3 covers 14 residues. V shed 0 bases and J shed 3 bases, with 8 bases lying between them. Germline lookup yields CDR1 KGHSY and CDR2 FQNENV. Libraries were prepared by immunoSEQ multiplex PCR; TCRdb keeps only in-frame clonotypes and omits some of them. The sample carries under 250,000 clones, roughly 87% recorded once. The donors were in the approximately 130-subject validation cohort, distinct from the roughly 700-subject first cohort. General observations from the study: Fewer than 200 TCR beta chains were listed as cytomegalovirus-associated.

Material for sequencing was PBMCs. The chain employs TRBV16 and TRBJ1-1; D remains unclear. This receptor was identified in a woman younger than 30 in good health and CMV-seropositive. For the CDR3, the DNA is TGTGCCAGCAGCCAATCGCGGGTTGACACTGAAGCTTTCTTT. Its translation: CASSQSRVDTEAFF.